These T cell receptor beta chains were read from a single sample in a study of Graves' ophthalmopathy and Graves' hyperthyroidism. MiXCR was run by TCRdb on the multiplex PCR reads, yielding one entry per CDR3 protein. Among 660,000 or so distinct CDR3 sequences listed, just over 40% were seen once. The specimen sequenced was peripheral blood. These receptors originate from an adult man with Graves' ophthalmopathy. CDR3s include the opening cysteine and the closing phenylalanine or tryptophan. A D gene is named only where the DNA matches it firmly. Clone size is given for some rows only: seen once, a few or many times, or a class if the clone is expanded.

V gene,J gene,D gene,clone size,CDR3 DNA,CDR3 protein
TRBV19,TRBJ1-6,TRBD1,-,TGTGCCAGTCGGAGGGACAGGGCTGCACCCCTCCACTTT,CASRRDRAAPLHF
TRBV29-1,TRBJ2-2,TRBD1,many,TGCAGCGTTGTGACAGGGGGCACCGGGGAGCTGTTTTTT,CSVVTGGTGELFF
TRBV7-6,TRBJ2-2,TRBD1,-,TGTGCCAGCAGCTTAGACCGTCTCTACCGGGACAGGGATTCCGGGGAGCTGTTTTTT,CASSLDRLYRDRDSGELFF
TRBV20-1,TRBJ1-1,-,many,TGCAGTGCTCGGGACCGGGAAGGGACCACTGAAGCTTTCTTT,CSARDREGTTEAFF
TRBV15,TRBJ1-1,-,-,TGTGCCACCAGCTTACGGTCTTGGGAGTCTAACACTGAAGCTTCCTTT,CATSLRSWESNTEASF
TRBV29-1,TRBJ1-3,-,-,TGCAGCGTTGACGGGAGCTATGGCTACACCATATATTTT,CSVDGSYGYTIYF
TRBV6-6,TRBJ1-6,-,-,TGTGCCAGCAGTACCCCTGGGGGGGGTGTCGGCAATTCACCCCTCCACTTT,CASSTPGGGVGNSPLHF
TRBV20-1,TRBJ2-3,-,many,TGCAGTGCTAGGTTGACTAGTAGCACAGATACGCAGTATTTT,CSARLTSSTDTQYF
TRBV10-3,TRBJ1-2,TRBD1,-,TGTGCCATCACTAAACAGGGGGCATCTAACTATGGCTACACCTTC,CAITKQGASNYGYTF
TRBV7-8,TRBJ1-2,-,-,TGTGCCAGCAGGCCGGGACTGACTTATGGCTACACCTTC,CASRPGLTYGYTF
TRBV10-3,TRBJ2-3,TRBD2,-,TGTGCCATCAGTGTCCAGACTAGCGGGAGTCCTAACACAGATACGCAGTATTTT,CAISVQTSGSPNTDTQYF
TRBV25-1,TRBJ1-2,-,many,TGTGCCAGCAGTGACTCGGGGGTCCGCCTCTATGGCTACACCTTC,CASSDSGVRLYGYTF
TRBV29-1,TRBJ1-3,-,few,TGCAGCTTGGGTAGCTCTGGAAACACCATATATTTT,CSLGSSGNTIYF
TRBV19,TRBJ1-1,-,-,TGTGCCTGGATTAGAGTGGGCAGGGGCACTGAAGCTTTCTTT,CAWIRVGRGTEAFF
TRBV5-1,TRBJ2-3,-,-,TGCGCCAGCAGCTTGGGCCGACAGCGCGACGCCACAGATACGCAGTATTTT,CASSLGRQRDATDTQYF
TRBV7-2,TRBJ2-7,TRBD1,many,TGTGCCAGCAGCCCAAGACAGGGGGCGTGGGAGCAGTACTTC,CASSPRQGAWEQYF
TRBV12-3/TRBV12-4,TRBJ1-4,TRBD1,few,TGTGCCAGCACCCCAACAGGGGGCCCTAATGAAAAACTGTTTTTT,CASTPTGGPNEKLFF
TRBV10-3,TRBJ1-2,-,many,TGTGCCATCAGTGAGACGAGGGACGACGGAAGAAGAGGCTACACCTTC,CAISETRDDGRRGYTF
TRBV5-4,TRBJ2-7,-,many,TGTGCCAGCAGCTTGTCAACGACCCACGAGCAGTACTTC,CASSLSTTHEQYF
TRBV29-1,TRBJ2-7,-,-,TGCAGCGTTGACTCTGGGGGGTCCTCCGAGCAGTACTTC,CSVDSGGSSEQYF
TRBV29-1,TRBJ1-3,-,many,TGCAGCGTTGGTTTGGTAGACTCTGGAAACACCATATATTTT,CSVGLVDSGNTIYF
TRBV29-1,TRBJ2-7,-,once,TGCAGCGTTGGGTATCTGGGAGGTCTCGAGCAGTACTTC,CSVGYLGGLEQYF
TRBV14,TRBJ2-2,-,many,TGTGCCAGCAGCTTAATCGTAACCGGGGAGCTGTTTTTT,CASSLIVTGELFF
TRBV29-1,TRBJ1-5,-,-,TGCAGCGTTGGGGGGGCAGGGAATCAGCCCCAGCATTTT,CSVGGAGNQPQHF
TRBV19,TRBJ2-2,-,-,TGTGCCAGTACGCTTCAGGGGTCCACCGGGGAGCTGTTTTTT,CASTLQGSTGELFF
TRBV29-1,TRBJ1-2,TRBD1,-,TGCAGCTTTGTGGGGACAGGGAGCTATGGCTACACCTTC,CSFVGTGSYGYTF
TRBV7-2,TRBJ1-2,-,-,TGTGCCAGCAGTCCCCGAAGCAGGGGCGCGGGTGGCTACACCTTC,CASSPRSRGAGGYTF
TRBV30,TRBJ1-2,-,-,TGTGCCCGGAGTGTTGGGGGCTATGGCTACACCTTC,CARSVGGYGYTF
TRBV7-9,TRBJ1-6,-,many,TGTGCCAGCAGCATCGGAGGCAATTCACCCCTCCACTTT,CASSIGGNSPLHF
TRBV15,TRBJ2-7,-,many,TGTGCCACCAGCAGTACAGGGCCCCCCTACGAGCAGTACTTC,CATSSTGPPYEQYF
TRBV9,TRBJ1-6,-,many,TGTGCCAGCAGCGTAGGTACTCCCCATTCACCCCTCCACTTT,CASSVGTPHSPLHF
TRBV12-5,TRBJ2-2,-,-,TGTGCTAACCAGGCTACGAACACCGGGGAGCTGTTTTTT,CANQATNTGELFF
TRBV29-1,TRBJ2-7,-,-,TGCAGCGTTGTTCTAAGGGCAGGGGACGGCCCCTACGAGCAGTACTTC,CSVVLRAGDGPYEQYF
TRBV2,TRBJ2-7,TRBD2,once,TGTGCCAGCCTTCAGGTGCGACTAGCCGAAGCCTACGAGCAGTACTTC,CASLQVRLAEAYEQYF
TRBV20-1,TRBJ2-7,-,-,TGCAGTGCTAGAGATCTGGGAAGGGGGGACAAGCAGTACTTC,CSARDLGRGDKQYF
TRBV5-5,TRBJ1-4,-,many,TGTGCCAGCACTGAAACTGGGTTGGGGGAAAAACTGTTTTTT,CASTETGLGEKLFF
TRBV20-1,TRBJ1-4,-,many,TGCAGTGCTGCCCGGACTGTTTCAACTAATGAAAAACTGTTTTTT,CSAARTVSTNEKLFF
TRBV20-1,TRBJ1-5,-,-,TGCAGTGCTAGAGATGACAGGTTCAGCAATCAGCCCCAGCATTTT,CSARDDRFSNQPQHF
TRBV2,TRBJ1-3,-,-,TGTGCCAGCTTGTCGCCAGGGCAGGGTGCTGGAAACACCATATATTTT,CASLSPGQGAGNTIYF
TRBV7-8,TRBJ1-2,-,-,TGTGCCAGCAGCTTAGACACAGGGGGCTACACCTTC,CASSLDTGGYTF
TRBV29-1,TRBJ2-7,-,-,TGCAGAGATCGAGCAGACTACGAGCAGTACTTC,CRDRADYEQYF
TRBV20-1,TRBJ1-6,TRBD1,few,TGCAGTGCTGGGGACAGTAATTCACCCCTCCACTTT,CSAGDSNSPLHF
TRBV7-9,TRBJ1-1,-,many,TGTGCCAGCAGCTTGGCCCCCGTGGCGATGAACACTGAAGCTTTCTTT,CASSLAPVAMNTEAFF
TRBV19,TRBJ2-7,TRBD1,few,TGTGCCAGTAGTCGACGGACAGGGCGGTACGAGCAGTACTTC,CASSRRTGRYEQYF
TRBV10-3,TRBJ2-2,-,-,TGTGCCATCGGGCCGGGGGAGCTGTTTTTT,CAIGPGELFF
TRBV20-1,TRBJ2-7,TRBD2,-,TGCAGTGCCCCGCCGGCTAGCGGGAGTATCGAGCAGTACTTC,CSAPPASGSIEQYF